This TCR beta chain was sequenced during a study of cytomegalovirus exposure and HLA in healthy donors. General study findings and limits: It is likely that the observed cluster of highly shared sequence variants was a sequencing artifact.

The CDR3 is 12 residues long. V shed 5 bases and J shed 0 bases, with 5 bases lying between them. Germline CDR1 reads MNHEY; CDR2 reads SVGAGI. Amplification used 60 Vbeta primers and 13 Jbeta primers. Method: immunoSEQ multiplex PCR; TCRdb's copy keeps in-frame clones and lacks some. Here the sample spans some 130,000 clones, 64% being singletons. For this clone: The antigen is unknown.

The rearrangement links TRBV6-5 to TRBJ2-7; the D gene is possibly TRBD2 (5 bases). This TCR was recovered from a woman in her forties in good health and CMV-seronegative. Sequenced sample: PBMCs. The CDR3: CASSGSSYEQYF. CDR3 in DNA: TGTGCCAGCAGTGGGAGCTCCTACGAGCAGTACTTC.